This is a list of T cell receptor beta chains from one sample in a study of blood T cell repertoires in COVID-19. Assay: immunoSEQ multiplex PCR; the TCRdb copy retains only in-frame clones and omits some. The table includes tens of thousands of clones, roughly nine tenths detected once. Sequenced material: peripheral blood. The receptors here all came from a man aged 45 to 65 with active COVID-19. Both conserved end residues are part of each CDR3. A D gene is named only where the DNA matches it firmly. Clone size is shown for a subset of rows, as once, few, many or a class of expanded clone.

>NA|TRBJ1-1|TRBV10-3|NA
TGTGCCATCAGTCCCCTTGAGGGGGACACTGAAGCTTTCTTT
CAISPLEGDTEAFF
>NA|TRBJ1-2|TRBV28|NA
TGTGCCAGCAGTTTGGCGGTAACTAACTATGGCTACACCTTC
CASSLAVTNYGYTF
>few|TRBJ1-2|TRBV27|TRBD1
TGTGCCAGCAGGCTGAGACCTTACAGGGGGGACTACACCTTC
CASRLRPYRGDYTF
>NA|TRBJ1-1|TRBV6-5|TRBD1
TGTGTAACAGGGGGGTATACTGAAGCTTTCTTT
CVTGGYTEAFF
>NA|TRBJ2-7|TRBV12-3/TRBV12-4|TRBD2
TGTGCCAGCAGTTTAGGGGAGGGCTACGAGCAGTACTTC
CASSLGEGYEQYF
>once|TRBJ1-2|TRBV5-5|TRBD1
TGTGCCAGCAGCTCCTTGACAGGGGGAGACTATGGCTACACCTTC
CASSSLTGGDYGYTF
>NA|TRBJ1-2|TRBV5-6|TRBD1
TGTGCCAGCAGCCCAGGGGGTGGGGGCTATGGCTACACCTTC
CASSPGGGGYGYTF
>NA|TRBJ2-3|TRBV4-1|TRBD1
TGCGCCAGCAGCCAAGGGGCAGGGCAGGGGGTAGCGCAGTATTTT
CASSQGAGQGVAQYF
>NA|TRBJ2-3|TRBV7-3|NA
TGTGCCAGCAGCCGGGGATCTAGCACAGATACGCAGTATTTT
CASSRGSSTDTQYF
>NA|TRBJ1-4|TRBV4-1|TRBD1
TGCGCCAGCAGCCAAGGGCGACAGGGTGGTAATGAAAAACTGTTTTTT
CASSQGRQGGNEKLFF
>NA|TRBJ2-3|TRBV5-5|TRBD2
TGTGCCAGCAGCGGGGGAGGGACCCTGGGGGTAGATACGCAGTATTTT
CASSGGGTLGVDTQYF
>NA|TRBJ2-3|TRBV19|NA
TGTGCCAGTAGCCCGTCGACAAAAAGCACAGATACGCAGTATTTT
CASSPSTKSTDTQYF
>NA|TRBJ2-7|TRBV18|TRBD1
TGTGCCAGCTCACCTTATCTGACAGGGTCCTACGAGCAGTACTTC
CASSPYLTGSYEQYF
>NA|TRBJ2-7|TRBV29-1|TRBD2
TGCAGCGTTGAGACTAGCGGGTACGAGCAGTACTTC
CSVETSGYEQYF
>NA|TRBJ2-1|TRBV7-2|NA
TGTGCCAGCAGCTTTTCGGGTTTGAATGAGCAGTTCTTC
CASSFSGLNEQFF
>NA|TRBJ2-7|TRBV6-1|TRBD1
TGTGCCAGCAGCGAAACCACAGGGGCCTTTGGATACGAGCAGTACTTC
CASSETTGAFGYEQYF
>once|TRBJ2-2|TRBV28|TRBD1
TGTGCCAGCAGATTCCGGGACAGGAACACCGGGGAGCTGTTTTTT
CASRFRDRNTGELFF